This TCR beta chain was sequenced during a study of T cells in Graves' hyperthyroidism and ophthalmopathy. Study-wide findings and caveats: Model output signaled ophthalmopathy a median about 6.3 months ahead of onset.

TCR beta CDR3 sequences were amplified from RNA transcripts. The TCR CDR3 was amplified in a first-round RT-PCR using the HTBI primer set. TCRdb independently ran MiXCR on the multiplex PCR reads; one entry per CDR3 protein. The sample records roughly 400,000 distinct CDR3 sequences, roughly 25% being singletons. This clonotype was seen more than once but under ten times. Its antigen is as yet unknown. The junction departs from germline at one end; a sequencing error may be responsible. The CDR3 spans 14 residues. Germline CDR1 reads SGHVS; CDR2 reads FNYEAQ. A lack of ophthalmopathy progression within 18 months defined stable Graves' hyperthyroidism.

The sample comprised blood. This receptor was taken from a man between 45 and 60 years old with Graves' hyperthyroidism. V gene TRBV7-6 combines with J gene TRBJ1-2; possible D gene TRBD1, 5 bases. The chain's CDR3 is CASSPRDPGYGCTF. As DNA, the CDR3 is TGTGCCAGCAGTCCCCGGGACCCGGGCTATGGCTGCACCTTC.